Listed below are T cell receptor beta chains from one sample, sequenced in a study of molecular identifiers for immune sequencing clone quantification. TCRdb re-called the PCR reads with MiXCR, one entry per CDR3 protein. Of around 300,000 distinct CDR3 sequences in the sample, roughly 24% were seen once. Sequences were obtained from naive CD8+ T cells from blood, with Jurkat cell RNA spiked in. Every receptor here comes from a human donor in good health. Some libraries in this study had Jurkat cell RNA spiked in. The CDR3 runs from the conserved cysteine through the conserved F or W. The D gene is left open where the match is weak. Clone size is shown for a subset of rows, as once, few, many or a class of expanded clone.

D gene | clone size | J gene | V gene | CDR3 DNA | CDR3 protein
NA | NA | TRBJ2-2 | TRBV4-3 | TGCGCCAACAGCCAAGACAGGTTTGGGGGCGGGGAGCTGTTTTTT | CANSQDRFGGGELFF
NA | many | TRBJ2-6 | TRBV4-1 | TGCGCCAGCAGCCCGGACAGCTCTGGGGCCAACGTCCTGACTTTC | CASSPDSSGANVLTF
TRBD1 | NA | TRBJ2-3 | TRBV4-1 | TGCGCCAGCAGCCAAGGTGTCAGGGGGCCCTCCACAGATACGCAGTATTTT | CASSQGVRGPSTDTQYF
NA | NA | TRBJ2-3 | TRBV28 | TGTGCCAGCAGTTTCCCTCTGCCGGGGGCTTTGGTGGATACGCAGTATTTT | CASSFPLPGALVDTQYF
TRBD1 | NA | TRBJ2-3 | TRBV9 | TGTGCCAGCAGCGCAACAACCGGGACAGGGGCGCCAGATAGGCAGTATTTT | CASSATTGTGAPDRQYF
NA | NA | TRBJ2-1 | TRBV7-9 | TGTGCCAGCAGGAGAAGGATAACGTGGGGGCCTTCTGAGCAGTTCTTC | CASRRRITWGPSEQFF
TRBD1 | NA | TRBJ2-3 | TRBV7-9 | TGTGCCAGTAGTCGGACAGGGGGTAGCACAGATACGCAGTATTTT | CASSRTGGSTDTQYF
NA | many | TRBJ2-7 | TRBV5-1 | TGCGCCAGCAGCTTGGGATTCCGCGGGGCATCCTACGAGCAGTACTTC | CASSLGFRGASYEQYF
NA | few | TRBJ1-1 | TRBV27 | TGTGCCAGCAGTCCCCTGACCCACACGAACACTGAAGCTTTCTTT | CASSPLTHTNTEAFF
NA | many | TRBJ2-4 | TRBV5-4 | TGTGCCAGCAGCTTATCCGGAGAAAACATTCAGTACTTC | CASSLSGENIQYF
NA | many | TRBJ2-3 | TRBV5-4 | TGTGCCAGCAGAGAGTCGGGACGGGCTTTAGATACGCAGTATTTT | CASRESGRALDTQYF
NA | NA | TRBJ2-7 | TRBV12-5 | TGTGCTAGTGGTCTGGTCGGATCCAACTACGAGCAGTACTTC | CASGLVGSNYEQYF
NA | NA | TRBJ1-5 | TRBV15 | TGTGCCACCAGCACTCGTCTAGGGCAGCCCCAGCATTTT | CATSTRLGQPQHF
NA | few | TRBJ2-2 | TRBV6-6 | TGTGCCAGCAGTTCGACCACCATTGGGACCGGGGAGCTGTTTTTT | CASSSTTIGTGELFF
TRBD2 | NA | TRBJ2-3 | TRBV11-2 | TGTGCCAGCAGCTCGTCGGGGGGGCCCACAGATACGCAGTATTTT | CASSSSGGPTDTQYF
TRBD2 | NA | TRBJ2-3 | TRBV20-1 | TGCAGTGCTAGAGATGCCATGGGAGCGGGAGTACTTACAGATACGCAGTATTTT | CSARDAMGAGVLTDTQYF
NA | many | TRBJ2-1 | TRBV21-1 | TGTGCCAGCAGCAAAGAACTCTACAATGAGCAGTTCTTC | CASSKELYNEQFF
NA | few | TRBJ2-1 | TRBV4-3 | TGCGCCAGCAGCCTCTTCAAGGGAACCCATGAGCAGTTCTTC | CASSLFKGTHEQFF
NA | NA | TRBJ1-4 | TRBV27 | TGTGCCAGCAGTTTATCGAGTGGGACGATCCCCTTCGGAGAAAAACTGTTTTTT | CASSLSSGTIPFGEKLFF
NA | many | TRBJ1-5 | TRBV9 | TGTGCCAGCAGCGTAGAACAGAATCAGCCCCAGCATTTT | CASSVEQNQPQHF
TRBD2 | few | TRBJ2-3 | TRBV7-9 | TGTGCCAGCAGCTTAACCCTAGCGGGAATCGATACGCAGTATTTT | CASSLTLAGIDTQYF
NA | few | TRBJ1-5 | TRBV6-2/TRBV6-3 | TGTGCCAGCACCATGACAGGTCTCAATCAGCCCCAGCATTTT | CASTMTGLNQPQHF
NA | many | TRBJ2-1 | TRBV7-2 | TGTGCCAGCAGCTTAGTCCTTAGCGGATACAATGAGCAGTTCTTC | CASSLVLSGYNEQFF
NA | NA | TRBJ2-7 | TRBV6-5 | TGTGCCAGCAGCTACGGGTCGACCACTTTCTACGAGCAGTACTTC | CASSYGSTTFYEQYF
NA | many | TRBJ1-1 | TRBV6-5 | TGTGCCAGCAGTTCAAGCCCAGGGCTGGGCACTGAAGCTTTCTTT | CASSSSPGLGTEAFF
NA | many | TRBJ1-5 | TRBV7-2 | TGTGCCAGCAGCTTGGCGGAAAACAGCGTGTATAGCAATCAGCCCCAGCATTTT | CASSLAENSVYSNQPQHF
TRBD2 | NA | TRBJ2-3 | TRBV27 | TGTGCCAACAGTTTAGCAGGGAGGGCCGATACGCAGTATTTT | CANSLAGRADTQYF
TRBD1 | few | TRBJ1-1 | TRBV20-1 | TGCAGTGCTAACAAAAGCGGGACAGGGGCCACTGAAGCTTTCTTT | CSANKSGTGATEAFF
NA | few | TRBJ2-7 | TRBV3-1 | TGTGCCAGCAGCCTGTATGAGGGTTACGAGCAGTACTTC | CASSLYEGYEQYF
TRBD2 | NA | TRBJ2-3 | TRBV5-1 | TGCGCCAGCAGCTTGGACCTTAAACTAGCGGGGAGCACAGATACGCAGTATTTT | CASSLDLKLAGSTDTQYF
TRBD2 | NA | TRBJ2-7 | TRBV10-3 | TGTGCCATCAGTGACCTTAGCGGGGGCGAGCAGTACTTC | CAISDLSGGEQYF
TRBD2 | NA | TRBJ2-2 | TRBV20-1 | TGCAGTGCTAGAGATCAACTAGCGGGAGACACCGGGGAGCTGTTTTTT | CSARDQLAGDTGELFF